Each of the 30 T cell receptor beta chains below was sequenced from the same sample in a study of CD8 T cells in Susac syndrome. An amount of RNA that ranged from roughly 0.5 to 1 ug was reverse transcribed with random hexamers. Using its own MiXCR run on the immunoSEQ multiplex PCR reads, TCRdb lists one record per CDR3 protein. Among 160,000 or so distinct CDR3 sequences listed, about 91% were seen once. Sequenced sample: CD4+ T cells from PBMCs. These receptors were taken from a human donor in good health.

The chain uses TRBV15 and TRBJ2-1; 8 nucleotides line up with TRBD1. Germline V gene data show CDR1 as LNHNV and CDR2 as YYDKDF (reference sequence). Trimming took 1 base from V and 5 from J; bases not matched to a gene: 7. This CDR3 is 16 amino acids long. CDR3 nucleotides: TGTGCCACCAGCAGAGGAAGGACAGGGTCCCACAATGAGCAGTTCTTC. Its protein product is CATSRGRTGSHNEQFF.

V gene TRBV6-2 or TRBV6-3 combines with J gene TRBJ2-3; perhaps TRBD1 as D (5 bases). The V gene's germline CDR1 is MNHEY and CDR2 SVGEGT. The V end lost 2 bases, the J end lost 5 bases, and 8 bases lay between the germline ends. The CDR3 runs 13 residues. Written as DNA, the CDR3 is TGTGCCAGCAGTTACGCAGGGAAAGATACGCAGTATTTT. This codes for CASSYAGKDTQYF.

The chain carries TRBV18 and TRBJ2-7; TRBD2 matches at 9 bases. CDR1 and CDR2 from the germline V gene are KGHSH and LQKENI. With V trimmed by 1 base and J by 2 bases, 3 bases remained unmatched. CDR3 size: 15 residues. The CDR3, as DNA: TGTGCCAGCTCACCACAGCGGGAGGACGCCTACGAGCAGTACTTC. Protein: CASSPQREDAYEQYF.

The chain recombines TRBV5-1 with TRBJ2-3, with D maybe TRBD2 (6 bases). CDR3 length equals 14 residues. CDR1 and CDR2 from the germline V gene are SGHRS and YFSETQ. V lost 4 bases, J lost 8 bases, and 17 bases lay in between. The CDR3 sequence: CASSKDTLGGTQYF. CDR3 bases: TGCGCCAGCAGCAAGGACACGCTCGGGGGTACGCAGTATTTT.

This clonotype was detected once. V gene TRBV14 combines with J gene TRBJ2-3; weak D call: TRBD2 (5 bases). Trimming pared 0 bases from V and 9 bases from J, leaving 10 bases between. The CDR3 is made up of 13 amino acids. Germline CDR1 and CDR2: SGHDN and FVKESK. CDR3 region: CASSQEAPGTQYF. Here the CDR3 DNA reads TGTGCCAGCAGCCAAGAGGCCCCGGGGACGCAGTATTTT.

This rearrangement joins TRBV7-9 to TRBJ2-5; D is unresolved. The V gene lost 1 base and the J gene lost 2 bases, with 11 bases spanning the gap. Per the germline V gene, CDR1 is SEHNR and CDR2 is FQNEAQ (reference sequence). The CDR3 spans 15 residues. Here the CDR3 reads CASSLDGRNQETQYF. CDR3 DNA: TGTGCCAGCAGCTTAGATGGCAGGAATCAAGAGACCCAGTACTTC.

A single count supports this clonotype. V gene TRBV28 combines with J gene TRBJ2-1, with D perhaps matching TRBD1 (5 bases). Trimming shortened V by 4 bases and J by 4 bases, and 8 bases separated the two germline ends. This CDR3 has 13 residues. Germline-derived CDR1 and CDR2 are MDHEN and SYDVKM. The CDR3 sequence: CASSSHRYNEQFF. The DNA of the CDR3 is TGTGCCAGCAGTTCCCACAGGTACAATGAGCAGTTCTTC.

This sequence joins TRBV24-1 and TRBJ2-5, with D unresolved. V gave up 2 bases and J gave up 4 bases, with 19 bases separating them. CDR1 is KGHDR and CDR2 is SFDVKD in the germline V gene. This CDR3 has 17 amino acids. The CDR3, as DNA: TGTGCCACCAGTGATTCCCGTGTGCCGAGAACGGGAGAGACCCAGTACTTC. It is translated as CATSDSRVPRTGETQYF.

The chain employs TRBV28 and TRBJ2-2; 9 bases are shared with TRBD2. This CDR3 has 14 residues. Unmatched junction bases numbered 9, after V lost 10 bases and J lost 6 bases. Germline V lookup: CDR1 MDHEN, CDR2 SYDVKM. The chain's CDR3 is CATVGLANAGELFF. CDR3 DNA: TGTGCCACCGTGGGACTAGCCAATGCCGGGGAGCTGTTTTTT.

V gene TRBV5-1 combines with J gene TRBJ2-4, with D hard to call. CDR1 and CDR2 (germline): SGHRS, YFSETQ. There are 14 residues in the CDR3. V was shortened by 0 bases and J by 4 bases, with 8 bases between the two germline ends. The CDR3 nucleotides read TGCGCCAGCAGCTTGGGTGAGCTAAAAAACATTCAGTACTTC. This translates into CASSLGELKNIQYF.

The sample holds one count of this clonotype. The V call is TRBV20-1, the J call TRBJ1-2; D is perhaps TRBD1 (5 bases). Germline V gene data show CDR1 as DFQATT and CDR2 as SNEGSKA (reference sequence). The CDR3 has 14 amino acids. Trimming took off 4 bases at V and 2 bases at J, with 14 bases between the two ends. The CDR3 region has the DNA TGCAGTGCTACCCGGGCAGGGACCAACTATGGCTACACCTTC. Protein sequence: CSATRAGTNYGYTF.

The rearrangement uses TRBV19 and TRBJ1-1; a weak D match, TRBD1 (6 bases). Per germline, CDR1 LNHDA and CDR2 SQIVND (reference sequence). The length of the CDR3 is 13 residues. Trimming cost V 5 bases and J 2 bases, with 9 bases left between them. CDR3 nucleotide sequence: TGTGCCAGTAGTCGGACAGTTAACACTGAAGCTTTCTTT. Translating it yields CASSRTVNTEAFF.

The chain has TRBV11-1 and TRBJ2-7; TRBD1 matches at 7 bases. Germline V gene sequence: CDR1 SGHAT, CDR2 FQDESV (reference sequence). The CDR3 sequence is 12 residues long. With 4 bases clipped from V and 6 bases from J, the junction kept 3 bases outside the gene matches. In DNA form, the CDR3 reads TGTGCCAGCAGCTCGACAGGGCTCGAGCAGTACTTC. Amino acids: CASSSTGLEQYF.

The chain is built from TRBV30 and TRBJ2-5, with D unclear. Germline V gives CDR1 GTSNPN, CDR2 SVGIG (reference sequence). Trimming cost V 3 bases and J 5 bases, with 7 bases left between them. The CDR3 spans 11 residues. The CDR3 here is CAWSLVETQYF. The CDR3 DNA reads TGTGCCTGGAGCCTTGTGGAGACCCAGTACTTC. Together with reference TRBV30 and TRBJ2-5, the CDR3 gives the full variable domain: SQTIHQWPATLVQPVGSPLSLECTVEGTSNPNLYWYRQAAGRGLQLLFYSVGIGQISSEVPQNLSASRPQDRQFILSSKKLLLSDSGFYLCAWSLVETQYFGPGTRLLVL.

The chain combines TRBV3-1 with TRBJ1-4; TRBD1 aligns across 7 bases. CDR3 length: 17 amino acids. Germline V CDR1 and CDR2: LGHDT, YNNKEL (reference sequence). The V segment lost 5 bases and the J segment 2 bases; nucleotides outside the gene matches: 11. The CDR3: CASSSRTGWVTNEKLFF. The DNA of the CDR3 is TGTGCCAGCAGCTCTCGGACAGGCTGGGTGACTAATGAAAAACTGTTTTTT.

The chain is built from TRBV24-1 and TRBJ2-7; D remains unclear. Per germline, CDR1 KGHDR and CDR2 SFDVKD. V lost 3 bases to trimming and J lost 4 bases, with 6 bases between them. This CDR3 is built from 12 residues. CDR3: CATSDQKYEQYF. The DNA for the CDR3 is TGTGCCACCAGTGATCAGAAATACGAGCAGTACTTC.

J is TRBJ2-6 and V is TRBV19, with 9 bases lining up with TRBD1. The CDR3 is 16 residues long. V lost 5 bases and J lost 4; bases outside the gene matches: 6. CDR1 is LNHDA, CDR2 SQIVND, per germline (reference sequence). The CDR3 loop is CASSSPGTGGANVLTF. CDR3 DNA sequence: TGTGCCAGTAGTTCGCCCGGGACAGGGGGGGCCAACGTCCTGACTTTC.

The CDR3, as DNA: TGTGCCAGCAGCGCCCCAGCGGGAGTATCCTACAATGAGCAGTTCTTC. Encoded protein: CASSAPAGVSYNEQFF. V and J are TRBV9 and TRBJ2-1, with 8 bases fitting TRBD2. J was trimmed by 1 base and V by 3 bases; bases with no gene match: 6. CDR3 length equals 16 residues. Germline CDR1 is SGDLS and CDR2 is YYNGEE.

CDR3 bases: TGTGCCAGCAGCTTGGGGTCAGGCCATGGCTACACCTTC. It specifies CASSLGSGHGYTF. The chain recombines TRBV5-4 with TRBJ1-2; D call uncertain. The germline gives CDR1 SGHNT, CDR2 YYREEE (reference sequence). This CDR3 comprises 13 residues. Trimming took off 0 bases at V and 6 bases at J, with 9 bases between the two ends.

The rearrangement links TRBV12-3 or TRBV12-4 to TRBJ1-5; 9 nucleotides line up with TRBD1. CDR3 length equals 18 residues. The junction had 19 bases not matched to a gene; V was cut back by 7 bases and J by 6 bases. The DNA of the CDR3 is TGTGCCAGCACTACCACATCCGTTCGGGACAGGGTGGTTCAGCCCCAGCATTTT. This translates into CASTTTSVRDRVVQPQHF.

V usage is TRBV20-1 and J usage is TRBJ1-5; TRBD1 matches 9 bases. CDR1 and CDR2 from the germline V gene are DFQATT and SNEGSKA (reference sequence). V was pared by 3 bases and J by 3 bases, with 12 bases of the junction left unmatched. CDR3 length equals 17 residues. CDR3 region: CSARGRVGTGNNQPQHF. CDR3 nucleotide sequence: TGCAGTGCTAGGGGTAGGGTTGGGACAGGGAACAATCAGCCCCAGCATTTT.

V gene TRBV7-2 combines with J gene TRBJ2-7; D uncertain. Per germline, CDR1 SGHTA and CDR2 FQGNSA. The CDR3 runs 14 residues. V gave up 3 bases and J gave up 0 bases, with 9 bases separating them. CDR3 loop: CASSFRRSSYEQYF. The CDR3 DNA is TGTGCCAGCAGCTTCCGACGGAGCTCCTACGAGCAGTACTTC.

This clonotype has only a few counts. The chain has TRBV5-4 and TRBJ2-1; D not resolved. Trimming removed 0 bases from V and 3 bases from J, with 7 bases in between. The CDR3 loop spans 14 amino acids. CDR1 and CDR2 from the germline V gene are SGHNT and YYREEE (reference sequence). In nucleotides, the CDR3 is TGTGCCAGCAGCTTGGTCGGCAGCTACAATGAGCAGTTCTTC. Its protein product is CASSLVGSYNEQFF.

This chain links TRBV21-1 with TRBJ1-1. TRBV21-1 is recorded as a pseudogene. The CDR3 has 14 residues. The CDR3 is CASSKGGDMTEAFF. CDR3 nucleotide sequence: TGTGCCAGCAGCAAAGGCGGCGATATGACTGAAGCTTTCTTT.

Worth noting for this clonotype: The junction departs from the called germline gene at one end, perhaps through a read error. The gene calls are TRBV7-8 and TRBJ2-2; D perhaps matches TRBD2 (5 bases). The CDR3 extends over 14 amino acids. Germline V gene lookup returns CDR1 SGHVS and CDR2 FQNEAQ. CDR3 DNA: TGTGCCAGCAGCCCCCGGCGCGTCACCGGGGAGCTTTTTTTT. It codes for CASSPRRVTGELFF.

V usage is TRBV20-1 and J usage is TRBJ2-1, with 8 bases aligning to TRBD2. CDR3 size: 16 residues. Germline CDR1 is DFQATT and CDR2 is SNEGSKA (reference sequence). The ends lost 4 bases at V and 1 base at J; junction bases unmatched: 9. CDR3 nucleotides: TGCAGTGCTACCCAGGACAGCGGGAGTTCCTACAATGAGCAGTTCTTC. Translation: CSATQDSGSSYNEQFF.

The rearrangement links TRBV24-1 to TRBJ2-5; D perhaps matches TRBD2 (5 bases). The germline gives CDR1 KGHDR, CDR2 SFDVKD. V was clipped by 0 bases and J by 5 bases, with 12 bases between them. The CDR3 has 15 amino acids. CDR3 sequence: CATSDLNRGKETQYF. The CDR3 region has the DNA TGTGCCACCAGTGATTTGAACCGGGGAAAGGAGACCCAGTACTTC.

The chain links TRBV6-1 to TRBJ1-5, with D unresolved. The CDR3 is made up of 15 amino acids. From germline, CDR1 is MNHNS and CDR2 SASEGT. Trimming took off 4 bases at V and 0 bases at J, with 10 bases between the two ends. This CDR3 is CASSVVFYSNQPQHF. CDR3 DNA: TGTGCCAGCAGTGTGGTCTTTTATAGCAATCAGCCCCAGCATTTT.

The J gene is TRBJ2-7, the V gene TRBV2; 12 nucleotides align to TRBD2. V lost 7 bases and J lost 2; bases outside the gene matches: 3. CDR3 length: 14 amino acids. CDR1 and CDR2 from the germline V gene are SNHLY and FYNNEI. This CDR3 reads CASNRLAGAYEQYF. The CDR3 bases are TGTGCCAGCAACCGACTAGCGGGAGCCTACGAGCAGTACTTC.

The rearrangement joins TRBV20-1 to TRBJ2-7, with TRBD2 identical over 8 bases. Germline lookup yields CDR1 DFQATT and CDR2 SNEGSKA (reference sequence). CDR3 length: 16 amino acids. V was pared by 6 bases and J by 1 base, with 14 bases of the junction left unmatched. The CDR3 is CSAKRVVAGPSYEQYF. The CDR3 DNA reads TGCAGTGCAAAGAGAGTGGTAGCGGGACCATCCTACGAGCAGTACTTC.